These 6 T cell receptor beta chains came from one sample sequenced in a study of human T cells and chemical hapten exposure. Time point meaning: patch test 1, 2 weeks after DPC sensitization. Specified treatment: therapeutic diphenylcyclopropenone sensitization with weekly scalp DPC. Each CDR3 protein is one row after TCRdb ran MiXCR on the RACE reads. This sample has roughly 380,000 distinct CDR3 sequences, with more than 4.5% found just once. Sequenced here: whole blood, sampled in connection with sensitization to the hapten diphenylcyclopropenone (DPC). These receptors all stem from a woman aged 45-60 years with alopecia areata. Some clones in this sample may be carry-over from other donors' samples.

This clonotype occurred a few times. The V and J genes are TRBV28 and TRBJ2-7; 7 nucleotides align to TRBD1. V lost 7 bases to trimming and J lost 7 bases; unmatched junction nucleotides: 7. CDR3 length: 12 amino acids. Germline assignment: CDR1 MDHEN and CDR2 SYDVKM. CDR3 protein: CASNTGDREQYF. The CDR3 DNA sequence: TGTGCCAGCAACACAGGGGACCGAGAGCAGTACTTC. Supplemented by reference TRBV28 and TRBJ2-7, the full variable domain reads DVKVTQSSRYLVKRTGEKVFLECVQDMDHENMFWYRQDPGLGLRLIYFSYDVKMKEKGDIPEGYSVSREKKERFSLILESASTNQTSMYLCASNTGDREQYFGPGTRLTVT.

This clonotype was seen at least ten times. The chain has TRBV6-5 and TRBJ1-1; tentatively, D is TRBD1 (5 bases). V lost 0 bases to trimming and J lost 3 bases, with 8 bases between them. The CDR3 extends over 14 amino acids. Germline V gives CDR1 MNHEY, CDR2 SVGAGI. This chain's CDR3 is CASSYSFRDTEAFF. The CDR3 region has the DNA TGTGCCAGCAGTTACTCGTTCAGGGACACTGAAGCTTTCTTT.

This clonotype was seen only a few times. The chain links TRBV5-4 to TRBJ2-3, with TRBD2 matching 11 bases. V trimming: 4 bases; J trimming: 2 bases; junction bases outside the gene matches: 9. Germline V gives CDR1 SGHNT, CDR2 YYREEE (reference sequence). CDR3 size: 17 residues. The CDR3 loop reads CASSPSLSGGATDTQYF. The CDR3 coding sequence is TGTGCCAGCAGCCCGTCGCTTAGCGGGGGGGCCACAGATACGCAGTATTTT.

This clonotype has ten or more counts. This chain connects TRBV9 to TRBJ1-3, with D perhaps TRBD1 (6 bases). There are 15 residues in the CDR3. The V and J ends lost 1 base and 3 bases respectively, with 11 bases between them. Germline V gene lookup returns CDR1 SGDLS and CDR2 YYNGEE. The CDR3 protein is CASSVRAGVGNTIYF. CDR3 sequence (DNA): TGTGCCAGCAGCGTAAGGGCAGGGGTTGGAAACACCATATATTTT.

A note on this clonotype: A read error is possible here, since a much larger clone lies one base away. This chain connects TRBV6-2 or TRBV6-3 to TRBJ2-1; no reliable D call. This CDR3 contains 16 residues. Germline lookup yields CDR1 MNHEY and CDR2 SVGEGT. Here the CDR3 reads CASSTVLVISYNELFF. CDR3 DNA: TGTGCCAGCAGTACCGTGCTAGTAATCTCCTACAATGAGCTGTTCTTC.

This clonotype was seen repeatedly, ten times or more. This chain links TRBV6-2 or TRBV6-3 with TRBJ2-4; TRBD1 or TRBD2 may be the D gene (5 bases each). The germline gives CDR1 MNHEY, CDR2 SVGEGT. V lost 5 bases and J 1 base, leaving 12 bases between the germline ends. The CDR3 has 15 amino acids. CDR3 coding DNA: TGTGCCAGCAGTGTCCGGGACGTCGCCAAAAACATTCAGTACTTC. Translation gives CASSVRDVAKNIQYF.